This is a list of T cell receptor beta chains from one sample in a study of T cell responses to AZD1222 COVID-19 vaccine. Profiling relied on immunoSEQ multiplex PCR, and the TCRdb table lists in-frame clones only, not all of them. The repertoire has under 100,000 clones, approximately 90% of them found once; the top ten carry under 7.5%. The source was peripheral blood, collected on day 0 of MenACWY control vaccination. Every receptor here comes from an adult in good health. Each CDR3 is given with its conserved first and last residue. D genes are given only for firm matches. The listing skips clone size in some rows; elsewhere it reads once, few, many or a size class.

D: NA
size: NA
V: TRBV19
J: TRBJ2-6
DNA: TGTGCCAGTAGTATAGAGGGATCTGGGGCCAACGTCCTGACTTTC
CDR3: CASSIEGSGANVLTF

D: TRBD1
size: NA
V: TRBV7-6
J: TRBJ1-5
DNA: TGTGCCAGCAGCTCAGGGGGTGCTGGCAATCAGCCCCAGCATTTT
CDR3: CASSSGGAGNQPQHF

D: NA
size: NA
V: TRBV7-2
J: TRBJ2-1
DNA: TGTGCCAGCAGCCCATTCCAAGAGGGGGGTGAGCAGTTCTTC
CDR3: CASSPFQEGGEQFF

D: NA
size: once
V: TRBV9
J: TRBJ2-3
DNA: TGTGCCAGCAGCGTAGCTACAGCAACCACAGATACGCAGTATTTT
CDR3: CASSVATATTDTQYF

D: TRBD1
size: NA
V: TRBV28
J: TRBJ1-2
DNA: TGTGCCAGCATGCCAAGGCAGGGGGGTCGTAACACCTTC
CDR3: CASMPRQGGRNTF

D: TRBD2
size: once
V: TRBV24-1
J: TRBJ2-1
DNA: TGTGCCACCAGTGTTTCAGCGGGGGAACCGGAGCAGTTCTTC
CDR3: CATSVSAGEPEQFF

D: NA
size: NA
V: TRBV7-8
J: TRBJ1-2
DNA: TGTGCCAGCAGCTTATCGTTCCTGGACTTTGGCTATGGCTACACCTTC
CDR3: CASSLSFLDFGYGYTF

D: TRBD1
size: NA
V: TRBV7-3
J: TRBJ2-7
DNA: TGTGCCAGCAGCTCCGGGACAGGATCCTACGAGCAGTACTTC
CDR3: CASSSGTGSYEQYF

D: TRBD1
size: few
V: TRBV19
J: TRBJ1-2
DNA: TGTGCCAGTAGTGTACAGGGGGGTTCTCGGGGCTACACCTTC
CDR3: CASSVQGGSRGYTF

D: TRBD1
size: NA
V: TRBV11-2
J: TRBJ1-5
DNA: TGTGCCAGCAGCTCCCAGGGGGGTTATCAGCCCCAGCATTTT
CDR3: CASSSQGGYQPQHF

D: NA
size: NA
V: TRBV4-3
J: TRBJ2-2
DNA: TGCGCCAGCAGCCAAGTACGGGGGACCGGGGAGCTGTTTTTT
CDR3: CASSQVRGTGELFF

D: NA
size: once
V: TRBV7-9
J: TRBJ2-1
DNA: TGTGCCAGCAGCACAATTCAGGGGTGGGAGCAGTTCTTC
CDR3: CASSTIQGWEQFF

D: NA
size: NA
V: TRBV9
J: TRBJ2-5
DNA: TGTGCCAGCAGCGTGTCAGGGAGGGAGACCCAGTACTTC
CDR3: CASSVSGRETQYF

D: NA
size: NA
V: TRBV19
J: TRBJ1-5
DNA: TGTGCCAGCACCCACGCCGGGAGGTACAATCAGCCCCAGCATTTT
CDR3: CASTHAGRYNQPQHF

D: TRBD2
size: once
V: TRBV14
J: TRBJ2-3
DNA: TGTGCCAGCAGCCAAGATAGACTAGCGGGAGTGGATACGCAGTATTTT
CDR3: CASSQDRLAGVDTQYF

D: NA
size: NA
V: TRBV7-2
J: TRBJ1-3
DNA: TGTGCCAGCACCCCGGCAGCAGGCTTCTCTGGAAACACCATATATTTT
CDR3: CASTPAAGFSGNTIYF

D: NA
size: NA
V: TRBV5-8
J: TRBJ1-1
DNA: TGTGCCAGCAGCTTGGCTTTGACAGTCATGAACACTGAAGCTTTCTTT
CDR3: CASSLALTVMNTEAFF

D: TRBD1
size: NA
V: TRBV29-1
J: TRBJ2-5
DNA: TGCAGCGTCGACCGGGGACAGGGGCAAGAGACCCAGTACTTC
CDR3: CSVDRGQGQETQYF

D: NA
size: NA
V: TRBV24-1
J: TRBJ1-2
DNA: TGTGCCACCAGTGTCACGGTTTTTGCTGGCTACACCTTC
CDR3: CATSVTVFAGYTF

D: TRBD1
size: NA
V: TRBV7-2
J: TRBJ1-5
DNA: TGTGCCAGCAGCCTTAGGGGGACAGGGGCCGGCAATCAGCCCCAGCATTTT
CDR3: CASSLRGTGAGNQPQHF

D: NA
size: NA
V: TRBV3-1/TRBV3-2
J: TRBJ2-1
DNA: TGTGCCAGCAGCCCCCACCCGAAGCCCTACAATGAGCAGTTCTTC
CDR3: CASSPHPKPYNEQFF

D: NA
size: once
V: TRBV25-1
J: TRBJ1-3
DNA: TGTGCCAGCGGCTTTGGAAACACCATATATTTT
CDR3: CASGFGNTIYF

D: NA
size: NA
V: TRBV5-5
J: TRBJ1-1
DNA: TGTGCCAGCAGCGCCGGACAAGTCAACACTGAAGCTTTCTTT
CDR3: CASSAGQVNTEAFF

D: NA
size: NA
V: TRBV7-9
J: TRBJ1-2
DNA: TGTGCCAGCAGCTTATCAGGGATTTTCAACTATGGCTACACCTTC
CDR3: CASSLSGIFNYGYTF

D: NA
size: NA
V: TRBV7-2
J: TRBJ1-6
DNA: TGTGCCAGCAGCCTCCCCGGGGGACCCAGGGAGTCACCCCTCCACTTT
CDR3: CASSLPGGPRESPLHF

D: TRBD1
size: NA
V: TRBV28
J: TRBJ2-3
DNA: TGTGCCAGCAGTTTAGCGCAGGGGGTCCGTCGGACAGATACGCAGTATTTT
CDR3: CASSLAQGVRRTDTQYF

D: TRBD2
size: NA
V: TRBV6-6
J: TRBJ2-3
DNA: TGTGCCAGCACTTTAGGGCGGGGGGGCCCAGATACGCAGTATTTT
CDR3: CASTLGRGGPDTQYF

D: TRBD1
size: NA
V: TRBV6-2/TRBV6-3
J: TRBJ1-2
DNA: TGTGCCAGCAGTTGGACAGGGGGCCCCTATGGCTACACCTTC
CDR3: CASSWTGGPYGYTF

D: TRBD1
size: NA
V: TRBV20-1
J: TRBJ1-6
DNA: TGCAGTGCTAGTACCGGGACAGGGTATAATTCACCCCTCCACTTT
CDR3: CSASTGTGYNSPLHF

D: TRBD1
size: once
V: TRBV6-5
J: TRBJ2-7
DNA: TGTGCCAGCAGTTCCGGGACAGGGACCTACGAGCAGTACTTC
CDR3: CASSSGTGTYEQYF

D: NA
size: NA
V: TRBV28
J: TRBJ2-1
DNA: TGTGCCAGCAGTTTGGGGGGTTTGACAAACAATGAGCAGTTCTTC
CDR3: CASSLGGLTNNEQFF

D: TRBD1
size: NA
V: TRBV4-3
J: TRBJ2-3
DNA: TGCGCCAGCAGCCAAGATTTGGACAGGGGGCGTGTGCAGTATTTT
CDR3: CASSQDLDRGRVQYF

D: TRBD2
size: NA
V: TRBV5-6
J: TRBJ2-1
DNA: TGTGCCAGCAGCTTGGCCGGTCTAGCGGGGAAATACAATGAGCAGTTCTTC
CDR3: CASSLAGLAGKYNEQFF

D: TRBD2
size: NA
V: TRBV18
J: TRBJ2-1
DNA: TGTGCCAGCTCACCAAGTGGCGGGGGGGCCGGTCATGAGCAGTTCTTC
CDR3: CASSPSGGGAGHEQFF

D: TRBD1
size: NA
V: TRBV5-1
J: TRBJ2-2
DNA: TGCGCCAGCAGCGCCACAGGGGACACCGGGGAGCTGTTTTTT
CDR3: CASSATGDTGELFF

D: NA
size: NA
V: TRBV6-5
J: TRBJ1-2
DNA: TGTGCCAGCAGTTACTCCCGGGGGAATGGCTACACCTTC
CDR3: CASSYSRGNGYTF

D: TRBD1
size: NA
V: TRBV7-9
J: TRBJ2-3
DNA: TGTGCCAGCAGCTTCCCCCCGGGACAGGGAGGCACAGATACGCAGTATTTT
CDR3: CASSFPPGQGGTDTQYF

D: NA
size: once
V: TRBV5-1
J: TRBJ2-7
DNA: TGCGCCAGCAGCCTAGACAGTCTCTACGAGCAGTACTTC
CDR3: CASSLDSLYEQYF

D: NA
size: once
V: TRBV7-2
J: TRBJ1-1
DNA: TGTGCCAGCAGCACCAGTATGAACACTGAAGCTTTCTTT
CDR3: CASSTSMNTEAFF

D: NA
size: NA
V: TRBV11-2
J: TRBJ2-2
DNA: TGTGCCAGCAGCGGACACAGGAACACCGGGGAGCTGTTTTTT
CDR3: CASSGHRNTGELFF

D: NA
size: many
V: TRBV19
J: TRBJ1-2
DNA: TGTGCCAGTAGTATACCGACCCTGGGGACTAACTATGGCTACACCTTC
CDR3: CASSIPTLGTNYGYTF

D: NA
size: NA
V: TRBV18
J: TRBJ1-3
DNA: TGTGCCAGCTCATTACGGACAGTCCAAGACTTCATTTCTGGAAACACCATATATTTT
CDR3: CASSLRTVQDFISGNTIYF

D: NA
size: NA
V: TRBV27
J: TRBJ2-2
DNA: TGTGCCAGCAGTTTATGGGGCAGACCGAACACCGGGGAGCTGTTTTTT
CDR3: CASSLWGRPNTGELFF

D: NA
size: few
V: TRBV10-2
J: TRBJ2-2
DNA: TGCGCCAGCAGTGTCGTTCGTCAGGGGAACCCCGGGGAGCTGTTTTTT
CDR3: CASSVVRQGNPGELFF

D: NA
size: NA
V: TRBV29-1
J: TRBJ1-1
DNA: TGCAGCGCCCATCCACAGGGCCCAGACACTGAAGCTTTCTTT
CDR3: CSAHPQGPDTEAFF

D: NA
size: once
V: TRBV11-3
J: TRBJ2-2
DNA: TGTGCCAGCAGCTTAATACGGACCGGGGAGCTGTTTTTT
CDR3: CASSLIRTGELFF

D: NA
size: NA
V: TRBV24-1
J: TRBJ2-7
DNA: TGTGCCACCAGTTCAGGTATCTCCTACGAGCAGTACTTC
CDR3: CATSSGISYEQYF

D: TRBD1
size: NA
V: TRBV6-6
J: TRBJ2-7
DNA: TGTGCCAGCAGGGGGACAGCAGCCTACGAGCAGTACTTC
CDR3: CASRGTAAYEQYF

D: TRBD1
size: NA
V: TRBV6-2/TRBV6-3
J: TRBJ1-5
DNA: TGTGCCAGCAGTAAAGACAGGGTCGGTCAGCCCCAGCATTTT
CDR3: CASSKDRVGQPQHF

D: TRBD2
size: NA
V: TRBV19
J: TRBJ2-5
DNA: TGTGCCAGTAGTAGGCTAGCGGGTCTCCAAGAGACCCAGTACTTC
CDR3: CASSRLAGLQETQYF

D: TRBD2
size: NA
V: TRBV28
J: TRBJ2-7
DNA: TGTGCCAGCAGTTGGACTAGCGGGGCCTACGAGCAGTACTTC
CDR3: CASSWTSGAYEQYF

D: TRBD1
size: NA
V: TRBV6-5
J: TRBJ2-2
DNA: TGTGCCAGCAGTCCGCATGAGGGGGCTTTCGGGGAGCTGTTTTTT
CDR3: CASSPHEGAFGELFF

D: TRBD1
size: NA
V: TRBV5-1
J: TRBJ1-4
DNA: TGCGCCAGCAGGCCAGACAGGGGCAAACTGTTTTTT
CDR3: CASRPDRGKLFF

D: NA
size: NA
V: TRBV19
J: TRBJ1-1
DNA: TGTGCCAGTAGTATTGACAGAAGGAGTCACACTGAAGCTTTCTTT
CDR3: CASSIDRRSHTEAFF

D: TRBD2
size: once
V: TRBV5-1
J: TRBJ2-1
DNA: TGCGCCAGCGGGCTAGCGGGATCTGAGCAGTTCTTC
CDR3: CASGLAGSEQFF

D: NA
size: NA
V: TRBV5-1
J: TRBJ2-7
DNA: TGCGCCAGCAGCTTGGTCCCAGGTGGGGAGCAGTACTTC
CDR3: CASSLVPGGEQYF

D: NA
size: once
V: TRBV21-1
J: TRBJ2-2
DNA: TGTGCCAGCAGCAAAGGTGCAGGGGAAACGACCGGGGAGCTGTTTTTT
CDR3: CASSKGAGETTGELFF